These T cell receptor beta chains were read from a single sample in a study of Graves' ophthalmopathy and Graves' hyperthyroidism. Each CDR3 protein gets one entry after TCRdb re-called the multiplex PCR reads with MiXCR. The sample includes under 350,000 distinct CDR3 sequences, 17% of them seen just once. Sequenced: peripheral blood. These receptors all come from an adult man with Graves' ophthalmopathy. CDR3s include the opening cysteine and the closing phenylalanine or tryptophan. A D gene is named only where the DNA matches it firmly. Only some rows state a clone size, as once, few, many or a class for expanded clones.

clone_size: many; v_call: TRBV11-2; j_call: TRBJ2-5; cdr3_length: 15; d_call: TRBD2; cdr3_aa: CASSFLAGGSETQYF; cdr3_nt: TGTGCCAGCAGCTTCCTGGCGGGGGGTTCGGAGACCCAGTACTTC
clone_size: many; v_call: TRBV7-9; j_call: TRBJ1-2; cdr3_length: 12; d_call: .; cdr3_aa: CAIATVPYGYTF; cdr3_nt: TGTGCCATTGCGACAGTTCCCTATGGCTACACCTTC
clone_size: many; v_call: TRBV18; j_call: TRBJ1-1; cdr3_length: 14; d_call: TRBD1; cdr3_aa: CASSRDSGGTEAFF; cdr3_nt: TGTGCCAGCTCACGGGACAGCGGTGGAACTGAAGCTTTCTTT
clone_size: many; v_call: TRBV6-1; j_call: TRBJ1-2; cdr3_length: 14; d_call: .; cdr3_aa: CASTIGLSGFGYTF; cdr3_nt: TGTGCCAGCACCATAGGGTTGTCGGGCTTTGGCTACACCTTC
clone_size: many; v_call: TRBV25-1; j_call: TRBJ1-2; cdr3_length: 12; d_call: .; cdr3_aa: CASSDGIYGYTF; cdr3_nt: TGTGCCAGCAGTGACGGGATTTATGGCTACACCTTC
clone_size: many; v_call: TRBV11-2; j_call: TRBJ2-5; cdr3_length: 14; d_call: .; cdr3_aa: CASSSNRDRETQYF; cdr3_nt: TGTGCCAGCAGCTCCAACCGGGACCGCGAGACCCAGTACTTC
clone_size: many; v_call: TRBV20-1; j_call: TRBJ1-5; cdr3_length: 13; d_call: TRBD1; cdr3_aa: CSATGQGGQPQHF; cdr3_nt: TGCAGTGCCACAGGACAGGGGGGTCAGCCCCAGCATTTT
clone_size: many; v_call: TRBV12-3/TRBV12-4; j_call: TRBJ1-2; cdr3_length: 13; d_call: TRBD1; cdr3_aa: CASSPGTVYGYTF; cdr3_nt: TGTGCCAGCAGTCCAGGGACAGTCTATGGCTACACCTTC
clone_size: many; v_call: TRBV6-1; j_call: TRBJ1-5; cdr3_length: 17; d_call: TRBD1; cdr3_aa: CASSGTDRGVSNQPQHF; cdr3_nt: TGTGCCAGCAGTGGAACCGACAGGGGCGTAAGCAATCAGCCCCAGCATTTT
clone_size: many; v_call: TRBV30; j_call: TRBJ2-7; cdr3_length: 13; d_call: .; cdr3_aa: CAWSDPPTYEQYF; cdr3_nt: TGTGCCTGGAGTGACCCGCCAACCTACGAGCAGTACTTC
clone_size: many; v_call: TRBV6-5; j_call: TRBJ2-5; cdr3_length: 15; d_call: .; cdr3_aa: CASSPDGLREETQYF; cdr3_nt: TGTGCCAGCAGTCCCGATGGACTACGTGAAGAGACCCAGTACTTC
clone_size: many; v_call: TRBV2; j_call: TRBJ2-7; cdr3_length: 13; d_call: .; cdr3_aa: CASNFRDNDEQYF; cdr3_nt: TGTGCCAGCAATTTTCGGGACAACGACGAGCAGTACTTC
clone_size: .; v_call: TRBV19; j_call: TRBJ1-1; cdr3_length: 12; d_call: .; cdr3_aa: CASTYKGEEAFF; cdr3_nt: TGTGCCAGTACGTACAAGGGGGAGGAAGCTTTCTTT
clone_size: many; v_call: TRBV7-8; j_call: TRBJ1-6; cdr3_length: 13; d_call: .; cdr3_aa: CASSFWTNSPLHF; cdr3_nt: TGTGCCAGCAGCTTTTGGACGAATTCACCCCTCCACTTT
clone_size: many; v_call: TRBV20-1; j_call: TRBJ2-5; cdr3_length: 11; d_call: .; cdr3_aa: CSAILQETQYF; cdr3_nt: TGCAGTGCTATTCTTCAAGAGACCCAGTACTTC
clone_size: many; v_call: TRBV6-2/TRBV6-3; j_call: TRBJ2-5; cdr3_length: 13; d_call: .; cdr3_aa: CASSPTREETQYF; cdr3_nt: TGTGCCAGCAGCCCAACCAGGGAAGAGACCCAGTACTTC
clone_size: many; v_call: TRBV20-1; j_call: TRBJ1-2; cdr3_length: 13; d_call: .; cdr3_aa: CSARWAGWEGYTF; cdr3_nt: TGCAGTGCTAGATGGGCCGGGTGGGAGGGCTACACCTTC
clone_size: many; v_call: TRBV20-1; j_call: TRBJ2-2; cdr3_length: 13; d_call: .; cdr3_aa: CSARQSNTGELFF; cdr3_nt: TGCAGTGCGCGACAGTCGAACACCGGGGAGCTGTTTTTT
clone_size: many; v_call: TRBV12-3/TRBV12-4; j_call: TRBJ1-2; cdr3_length: 13; d_call: .; cdr3_aa: CASSLGASGGYTF; cdr3_nt: TGTGCCAGCAGTTTAGGTGCATCGGGTGGCTACACCTTC
clone_size: many; v_call: TRBV7-3; j_call: TRBJ1-5; cdr3_length: 13; d_call: .; cdr3_aa: CASSPQDGQPQHF; cdr3_nt: TGTGCCAGCAGCCCCCAGGACGGTCAGCCCCAGCATTTT
clone_size: .; v_call: TRBV6-1; j_call: TRBJ2-5; cdr3_length: 14; d_call: TRBD2; cdr3_aa: CASNIAGGRETQYF; cdr3_nt: TGTGCCAGCAACATAGCGGGAGGGAGAGAGACCCAGTACTTC
clone_size: many; v_call: TRBV7-9; j_call: TRBJ2-7; cdr3_length: 14; d_call: TRBD1; cdr3_aa: CASSLGGQAYEQYF; cdr3_nt: TGTGCCAGCAGCTTAGGGGGACAGGCCTACGAGCAGTACTTC
clone_size: many; v_call: TRBV6-2/TRBV6-3; j_call: TRBJ1-1; cdr3_length: 12; d_call: .; cdr3_aa: CASRRQNTEAFF; cdr3_nt: TGTGCCAGCAGGCGACAGAACACTGAAGCTTTCTTT